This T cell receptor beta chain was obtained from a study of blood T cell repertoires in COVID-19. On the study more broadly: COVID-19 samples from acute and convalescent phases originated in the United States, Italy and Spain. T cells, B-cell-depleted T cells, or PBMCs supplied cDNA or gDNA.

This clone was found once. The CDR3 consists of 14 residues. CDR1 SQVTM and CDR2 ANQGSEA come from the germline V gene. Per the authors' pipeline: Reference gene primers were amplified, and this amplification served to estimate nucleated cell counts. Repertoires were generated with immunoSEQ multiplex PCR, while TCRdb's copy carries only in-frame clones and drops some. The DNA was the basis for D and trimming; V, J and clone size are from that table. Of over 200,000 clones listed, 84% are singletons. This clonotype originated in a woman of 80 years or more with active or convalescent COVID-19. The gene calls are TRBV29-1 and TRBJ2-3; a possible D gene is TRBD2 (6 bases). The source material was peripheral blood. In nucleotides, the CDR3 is TGCAGTGTCGCTTTGGGGGGTGGAACAGATACGCAGTATTTT. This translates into CSVALGGGTDTQYF.